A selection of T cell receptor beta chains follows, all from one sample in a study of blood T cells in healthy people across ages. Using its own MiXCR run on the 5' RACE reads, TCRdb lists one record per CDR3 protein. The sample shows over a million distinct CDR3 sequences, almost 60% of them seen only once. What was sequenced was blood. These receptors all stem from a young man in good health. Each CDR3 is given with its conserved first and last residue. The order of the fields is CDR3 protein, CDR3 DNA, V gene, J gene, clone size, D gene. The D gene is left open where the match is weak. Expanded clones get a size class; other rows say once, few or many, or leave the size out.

CDR3aa: CASSPSSSGLADYEQYF
CDR3nt: TGTGCCAGCAGCCCCTCTTCGTCGGGACTAGCGGATTACGAGCAGTACTTC
v_gene: TRBV4-2
j_gene: TRBJ2-7
abundance: -
d_gene: TRBD2

CDR3aa: CASSPTGATEAFF
CDR3nt: TGCGCCAGCAGCCCGACAGGGGCCACTGAAGCTTTCTTT
v_gene: TRBV4-1
j_gene: TRBJ1-1
abundance: few
d_gene: TRBD1

CDR3aa: CSASTNWGAYEQYF
CDR3nt: TGCAGTGCTAGCACGAACTGGGGCGCCTACGAGCAGTACTTC
v_gene: TRBV20-1
j_gene: TRBJ2-7
abundance: -
d_gene: -

CDR3aa: CASRMAGTNEKLFF
CDR3nt: TGTGCCAGCAGAATGGCGGGGACTAATGAAAAACTGTTTTTT
v_gene: TRBV6-5
j_gene: TRBJ1-4
abundance: -
d_gene: -

CDR3aa: CASSQIPSGRAGNEQFF
CDR3nt: TGTGCCAGCAGTCAAATCCCTAGCGGGAGGGCGGGAAATGAGCAGTTCTTC
v_gene: TRBV2
j_gene: TRBJ2-1
abundance: -
d_gene: TRBD2

CDR3aa: CAAAGPGQGPNTEAFF
CDR3nt: TGTGCCGCCGCAGGCCCAGGACAGGGACCGAACACTGAAGCTTTCTTT
v_gene: TRBV10-3
j_gene: TRBJ1-1
abundance: few
d_gene: TRBD1

CDR3aa: CASSSAGWRQETQYF
CDR3nt: TGTGCCAGCAGTTCCGCCGGTTGGCGGCAGGAGACCCAGTACTTC
v_gene: TRBV27
j_gene: TRBJ2-5
abundance: few
d_gene: -

CDR3aa: CASSPPGHRDGYEQYF
CDR3nt: TGTGCCAGCTCACCTCCGGGACACAGAGATGGGTACGAGCAGTACTTC
v_gene: TRBV18
j_gene: TRBJ2-7
abundance: -
d_gene: -

CDR3aa: CASTMPTALNTEAFF
CDR3nt: TGTGCCAGCACCATGCCGACAGCTTTGAACACTGAAGCTTTCTTT
v_gene: TRBV12-3/TRBV12-4
j_gene: TRBJ1-1
abundance: -
d_gene: -

CDR3aa: CSAQGEGYTF
CDR3nt: TGCAGTGCACAGGGTGAGGGCTACACCTTC
v_gene: TRBV20-1
j_gene: TRBJ1-2
abundance: -
d_gene: -

CDR3aa: CASSYGGLRDDYNEQFF
CDR3nt: TGTGCCAGCAGTTACGGGGGGCTCCGGGACGATTACAATGAGCAGTTCTTC
v_gene: TRBV6-2/TRBV6-3
j_gene: TRBJ2-1
abundance: -
d_gene: -

CDR3aa: CASSIFKTGGFYEQYF
CDR3nt: TGTGCCAGCAGCATTTTCAAGACAGGGGGATTCTACGAGCAGTACTTC
v_gene: TRBV21-1
j_gene: TRBJ2-7
abundance: -
d_gene: -

CDR3aa: CSARDSAGRYEQYF
CDR3nt: TGCAGTGCTAGAGATAGCGCGGGGCGTTACGAGCAGTACTTC
v_gene: TRBV20-1
j_gene: TRBJ2-7
abundance: few
d_gene: -

CDR3aa: CASSQGQSTDTQYF
CDR3nt: TGCGCCAGCAGCCAAGGACAGAGCACAGATACGCAGTATTTT
v_gene: TRBV4-3
j_gene: TRBJ2-3
abundance: -
d_gene: -

CDR3aa: CASSPQGFHEQYF
CDR3nt: TGTGCCAGCAGCCCTCAGGGTTTCCACGAGCAGTACTTC
v_gene: TRBV4-2
j_gene: TRBJ2-7
abundance: once
d_gene: -

CDR3aa: CASRWGTGYAYGYTF
CDR3nt: TGCGCCAGCAGGTGGGGGACAGGGTATGCCTATGGCTACACCTTC
v_gene: TRBV27
j_gene: TRBJ1-2
abundance: once
d_gene: TRBD1

CDR3aa: CASSLWQGMENEQYF
CDR3nt: TGCGCCAGCAGCTTGTGGCAGGGGATGGAGAACGAGCAGTACTTC
v_gene: TRBV5-1
j_gene: TRBJ2-7
abundance: -
d_gene: -

CDR3aa: CASSPTWQRLNEKLFF
CDR3nt: TGCGCCAGCAGCCCGACTTGGCAGCGGCTAAACGAAAAACTGTTTTTT
v_gene: TRBV5-1
j_gene: TRBJ1-4
abundance: -
d_gene: -

CDR3aa: CASSLDRVEQFF
CDR3nt: TGTGCCAGCAGCTTAGATAGGGTGGAGCAGTTCTTC
v_gene: TRBV11-2
j_gene: TRBJ2-1
abundance: -
d_gene: -

CDR3aa: CASSDSELETQYF
CDR3nt: TGTGCCAGCAGTGACTCAGAGTTGGAGACCCAGTACTTC
v_gene: TRBV2
j_gene: TRBJ2-5
abundance: -
d_gene: -

CDR3aa: CASSAGERADNEQFF
CDR3nt: TGCGCCAGCAGCGCCGGGGAGCGGGCCGACAATGAGCAGTTCTTC
v_gene: TRBV5-1
j_gene: TRBJ2-1
abundance: -
d_gene: -

CDR3aa: CASSTRVEQYF
CDR3nt: TGTGCCAGCAGTACAAGGGTCGAGCAGTACTTC
v_gene: TRBV25-1
j_gene: TRBJ2-7
abundance: few
d_gene: -

CDR3aa: CSARDRLAGGMETQYF
CDR3nt: TGCAGTGCTAGAGACCGACTAGCGGGAGGAATGGAGACCCAGTACTTC
v_gene: TRBV20-1
j_gene: TRBJ2-5
abundance: -
d_gene: TRBD2

CDR3aa: CASSDVMAEQYF
CDR3nt: TGCGCCAGCAGTGACGTCATGGCCGAGCAGTACTTC
v_gene: TRBV10-2
j_gene: TRBJ2-7
abundance: -
d_gene: -

CDR3aa: CSGRAGMNTGELFF
CDR3nt: TGCAGCGGCAGAGCGGGGATGAACACCGGGGAGCTGTTTTTT
v_gene: TRBV29-1
j_gene: TRBJ2-2
abundance: many
d_gene: TRBD2

CDR3aa: CSVDGQVGVNEQFF
CDR3nt: TGCAGCGTTGATGGCCAGGTCGGCGTTAATGAGCAGTTCTTC
v_gene: TRBV29-1
j_gene: TRBJ2-1
abundance: once
d_gene: -

CDR3aa: CASTHSAEPNYGYTF
CDR3nt: TGTGCCAGCACCCACTCGGCAGAACCTAACTATGGCTACACCTTC
v_gene: TRBV12-3/TRBV12-4
j_gene: TRBJ1-2
abundance: -
d_gene: -

CDR3aa: CSVGATGSYEQYF
CDR3nt: TGCAGCGTTGGAGCGACAGGGTCCTACGAGCAGTACTTC
v_gene: TRBV29-1
j_gene: TRBJ2-7
abundance: -
d_gene: TRBD1

CDR3aa: CASSQEAGYQETQYF
CDR3nt: TGCGCCAGCAGCCAAGAGGCAGGGTATCAAGAGACCCAGTACTTC
v_gene: TRBV4-1
j_gene: TRBJ2-5
abundance: few
d_gene: -

CDR3aa: CASRGNTHTGELFF
CDR3nt: TGCGCCAGCAGAGGCAACACCCACACCGGGGAGCTGTTTTTT
v_gene: TRBV5-1
j_gene: TRBJ2-2
abundance: -
d_gene: -

CDR3aa: CASSPTFVEADYGYTF
CDR3nt: TGTGCCAGCAGCCCGACCTTTGTAGAAGCGGACTATGGCTACACCTTC
v_gene: TRBV11-2
j_gene: TRBJ1-2
abundance: -
d_gene: -

CDR3aa: CASSLGQGQGYEQYF
CDR3nt: TGTGCCAGCAGCTTAGGGCAGGGACAGGGTTACGAGCAGTACTTC
v_gene: TRBV7-7
j_gene: TRBJ2-7
abundance: once
d_gene: TRBD1

CDR3aa: CSVGFDRSTDTQYF
CDR3nt: TGCAGCGTTGGGTTCGACCGTAGCACAGATACGCAGTATTTT
v_gene: TRBV29-1
j_gene: TRBJ2-3
abundance: -
d_gene: -

CDR3aa: CASSHSGQGSSYEQYF
CDR3nt: TGTGCCAGCAGTCACTCCGGACAGGGATCCTCCTACGAGCAGTACTTC
v_gene: TRBV13
j_gene: TRBJ2-7
abundance: few
d_gene: TRBD1

CDR3aa: CASSPLSPGLVRYEQYF
CDR3nt: TGTGCCAGCAGCCCCCTCTCACCGGGACTAGTACGATACGAGCAGTACTTC
v_gene: TRBV4-2
j_gene: TRBJ2-7
abundance: -
d_gene: TRBD2

CDR3aa: CASILAGPSSYNEQFF
CDR3nt: TGTGCCAGCATTCTAGCGGGACCGAGCTCCTACAATGAGCAGTTCTTC
v_gene: TRBV27
j_gene: TRBJ2-1
abundance: once
d_gene: TRBD2

CDR3aa: CASAPRGTGQAYEQYF
CDR3nt: TGCGCCAGCGCCCCTCGGGGCACAGGACAAGCCTACGAGCAGTACTTC
v_gene: TRBV5-1
j_gene: TRBJ2-7
abundance: few
d_gene: -

CDR3aa: CASSAGTHYGYTF
CDR3nt: TGTGCCAGCAGTGCCGGGACTCACTATGGCTACACCTTC
v_gene: TRBV6-5
j_gene: TRBJ1-2
abundance: -
d_gene: -

CDR3aa: CASSQGQFQGVFEQYF
CDR3nt: TGCGCCAGCAGCCAGGGGCAGTTTCAGGGTGTATTCGAGCAGTACTTC
v_gene: TRBV4-3
j_gene: TRBJ2-7
abundance: -
d_gene: -

CDR3aa: CSAGTAGYNEQFF
CDR3nt: TGCAGCGCTGGGACAGCGGGCTACAATGAGCAGTTCTTC
v_gene: TRBV29-1
j_gene: TRBJ2-1
abundance: -
d_gene: -